The 8 T cell receptor beta chains listed next were all sequenced from one sample in a study of radiotherapy plus CTLA-4 blockade in lung cancer. Measured with immunoSEQ multiplex PCR; TCRdb has only the in-frame clones, and not every one. Of about 31,000 clones in the sample, around 73% were seen once. The sample in question was peripheral blood, obtained from a patient treated with radiotherapy plus ipilimumab. The receptors were gathered from a human donor with non-small cell lung cancer who had stable disease on radiotherapy plus ipilimumab.

V usage is TRBV7-8 and J usage is TRBJ1-3; no clear D gene. Trimming pared 0 bases from V and 7 bases from J, leaving 1 base between. There are 11 residues in the CDR3. Germline loops: CDR1 SGHVS, CDR2 FQNEAQ. CDR3 coding DNA: TGTGCCAGCAGCTTAGCTAACACCATATATTTT. This gives the protein CASSLANTIYF.

The chain is built from TRBV10-2 and TRBJ2-1; D is possibly TRBD1 (6 bases). V lost 6 bases and J lost 8, with 14 bases in between. Germline CDR1 is WSHSY and CDR2 is SAAADI. The CDR3 is 13 amino acids. The CDR3 region has the DNA TGCGCCAGCAGCTTACAGGGAAGGGATGAGCAGTTCTTC. It codes for CASSLQGRDEQFF.

The genes are TRBV14 and TRBJ2-4; D is possibly TRBD1 (5 bases). Between the trimmed V and J ends, which lost 1 base and 6 bases, there was a span of 16 bases. The germline V gene encodes CDR1 SGHDN and CDR2 FVKESK. The CDR3 is 16 residues long. The CDR3 reads CASSQGSVGQRNIQYF. The DNA for the CDR3 is TGTGCCAGCAGCCAAGGATCTGTTGGACAAAGAAACATTCAGTACTTC.

In this sample, this clone turned up once. This rearrangement joins TRBV6-5 to TRBJ1-6, with 9 bases fitting TRBD1. The length of the CDR3 is 15 residues. The germline gives CDR1 MNHEY, CDR2 SVGAGI. Trimming took 6 bases from V and 6 from J; bases not matched to a gene: 6. The CDR3 DNA is TGTGCCAGCAGCACAGGGGGCGCGGGTAATTCACCCCTCCACTTT. It translates to CASSTGGAGNSPLHF.

The chain couples TRBV11-2 to TRBJ1-3; 7 nucleotides agree with TRBD1. The germline V gene encodes CDR1 SGHAT and CDR2 FQNNGV. V was pared by 6 bases and J by 2 bases, with 7 bases of the junction left unmatched. The CDR3 length is 15 residues. CDR3 loop: CASSRQGLAGNTIYF. The CDR3 nucleotides are TGTGCCAGCAGTCGACAGGGTCTGGCTGGAAACACCATATATTTT.

The rearrangement uses TRBV9 and TRBJ1-5; D unresolved. V lost 4 bases to trimming and J lost 3 bases, with 11 bases between them. The CDR3 consists of 14 residues. CDR1 SGDLS and CDR2 YYNGEE come from the germline V gene. CDR3 protein: CASSSQSDNQPQHF. DNA for the CDR3: TGTGCCAGCAGCTCCCAGAGTGACAATCAGCCCCAGCATTTT.

J is TRBJ1-2 and V is TRBV7-2; maybe TRBD1 (5 bases). The germline V and J ends were trimmed by 1 base and 1 base, with 13 bases remaining between them. Germline V gene sequence: CDR1 SGHTA, CDR2 FQGNSA. The CDR3 is 16 amino acids. CDR3 bases: TGTGCCAGCAGCTTAGATGGGGGTGGAAGTAACTATGGCTACACCTTC. Its protein is CASSLDGGGSNYGYTF. Based on the CDR3 plus reference TRBV7-2 and TRBJ1-2, the full variable domain is GAGVSQSPSNKVTEKGKDVELRCDPISGHTALYWYRQSLGQGLEFLIYFQGNSAPDKSGLPSDRFSAERTGGSVSTLTIQRTQQEDSAVYLCASSLDGGGSNYGYTFGSGTRLTVV.

The chain couples TRBV5-1 to TRBJ2-2; 9 bases are shared with TRBD1. Germline-derived CDR1 and CDR2 are SGHRS and YFSETQ. The length of the CDR3 is 16 residues. The V segment lost 5 bases and the J segment 7 bases; nucleotides outside the gene matches: 12. The CDR3 loop reads CASSRQQGASDGELFF. Written as DNA, the CDR3 is TGCGCCAGCAGTCGGCAACAGGGGGCTTCTGACGGGGAGCTGTTTTTT. The complete variable domain, with remaining parts taken from reference TRBV5-1 and TRBJ2-2, reads KAGVTQTPRYLIKTRGQQVTLSCSPISGHRSVSWYQQTPGQGLQFLFEYFSETQRNKGNFPGRFSGRQFSNSRSEMNVSTLELGDSALYLCASSRQQGASDGELFFGEGSRLTVL.